This T cell receptor beta chain was found in a study of blood T cell repertoires in COVID-19 (TCRdb year 2020). At the level of the whole study: Samples covering the acute and convalescent phases of COVID-19 were provided by collaborators in the United States, Italy and Spain. The repertoires were made available in a free public database intended to serve as a resource for research on the immune response to SARS-CoV-2. HLA class I and class II types, where available, came from metadata supplied by the sample provider rather than from assay-based typing. Nearly every sample came with metadata listing a de-identified subject ID, COVID-19 status, age in years and sex. Deeply sampled blood TCRbeta repertoires from subjects exposed to, actively infected with, or recovered from COVID-19 were included in the dataset. Samples came from the ongoing ImmuneRACE study (first 160 participants) plus 1,254 subjects from 6 global collaborators. The prospective study material was composed of cDNA or gDNA derived from T cells, B-cell-depleted T cells, or PBMCs.

TCRbeta CDR3 regions were amplified from genomic DNA using the immunoSEQ Assay, a bias-controlled multiplex PCR. The paper's processing steps were these. The number of nucleated cells in each sample was estimated by amplification of reference gene primers within the assay. To quantify the absolute abundance of each unique TCRbeta CDR3 rearrangement, sequence reads were collapsed and filtered. For each sample, productive Simpson clonality was calculated by taking the square root of Simpson's diversity index across productive rearrangements. Entries here come from immuneACCESS through TCRdb and include only in-frame sequences with V and J called. Some clones fail to appear in such tables; in the studies checked, an unresolved V gene covers under half of the shortfall, and the cause of the remainder is unknown. The D gene and trimming were derived from the DNA, and the V and J assignments and clone size from that table. Present in this sample are approximately 240,000 clones, roughly nine tenths of which were seen just once. Jointly, the top ten make up roughly 6% of the sample.

Participants in the prospective study were enrolled through a virtual design, were aged about 18 to 89 years, and lived in 24 United States geographic areas. To assign participants to cohorts, the prospective study relied on clinical history that participants themselves reported in a screening survey and a study questionnaire. In the prospective study, whole blood, serum and a nasopharyngeal or oropharyngeal swab were collected from each participant by mobile phlebotomists. Prospective study participants could optionally give additional blood draws and questionnaires over an approximately 2-month period. Before DNA extraction, prospective study blood samples were shipped either frozen or at room temperature. General study outcomes and caveats: How much clinical and demographic metadata was included differed by source and by participant, and the metadata was provided uncurated.

With regard to this clone: There is no known antigen for this receptor. Base qualities are not recorded, but no much larger clone differs from it by a single base.

The germline V gene yields KGHSH for CDR1 and LQKENI for CDR2. V is pared back by 2 bases and J by 1 base, with 9 bases lying between the germline termini. The CDR3 runs 15 residues from the cysteine to the phenylalanine. Kept here is only the CDR3 DNA, which spans 45 bases and is read in frame from base 1. The sequence joins TRBV18 to TRBJ2-4; too little of a D gene remains to name it. This TCR derives from a woman in her 30s with acute COVID-19. Specimen: PBMCs or T cells enriched from blood (not recorded which). The CDR3 protein sequence reads: CASSPGDDAKNIQYF. Here is the DNA: TGTGCCAGCTCACCAGGAGATGACGCCAAAAACATTCAGTACTTC. Where the CDR3 stops, the reference TRBV18 and TRBJ2-4 genes take over; the full variable domain is NAGVMQNPRHLVRRRGQEARLRCSPMKGHSHVYWYRQLPEEGLKFMVYLQKENIIDESGMPKERFSAEFPKEGPSILRIQQVVRGDSAAYFCASSPGDDAKNIQYFGAGTRLSVL.